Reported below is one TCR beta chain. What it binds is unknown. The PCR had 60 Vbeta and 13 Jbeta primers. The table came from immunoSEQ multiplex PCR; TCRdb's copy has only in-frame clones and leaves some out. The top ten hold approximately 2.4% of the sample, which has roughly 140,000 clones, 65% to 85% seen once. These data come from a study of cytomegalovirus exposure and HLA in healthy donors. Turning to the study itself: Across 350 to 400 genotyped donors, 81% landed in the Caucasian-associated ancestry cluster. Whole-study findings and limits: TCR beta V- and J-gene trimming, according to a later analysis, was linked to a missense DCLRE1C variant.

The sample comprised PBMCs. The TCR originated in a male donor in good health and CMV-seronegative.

CDR3 sequence: CASRRGDSMNSYEQYF. In DNA form, the CDR3 reads TGTGCCAGCAGACGCGGTGACAGTATGAACTCCTACGAGCAGTACTTC. The chain carries TRBV14 and TRBJ2-7, with a tentative D call TRBD1 (5 bases). The CDR3 is 16 residues long. V lost 6 bases to trimming and J lost 0 bases, with 18 bases between them. Germline V gene lookup returns CDR1 SGHDN and CDR2 FVKESK. The whole variable domain, filled in from reference TRBV14 and TRBJ2-7, reads EAGVTQFPSHSVIEKGQTVTLRCDPISGHDNLYWYRRVMGKEIKFLLHFVKESKQDESGMPNNRFLAERTGGTYSTLKVQPAELEDSGVYFCASRRGDSMNSYEQYFGPGTRLTVT.